This T cell receptor beta chain comes out of a study of neoadjuvant anti-PD-1 for oral cavity cancer. As for the study in general: Non-progressing patients received a fourth nivolumab dose near day 43, then surgery on days 50-56.

Clones were sequenced by immunoSEQ multiplex PCR, and TCRdb holds only the in-frame ones, with some missing. The sample has 70,000 to 95,000 clones; under 85% are singletons. CDR1 and CDR2 from the germline V gene are SGHNT and YENEEA. V shed 5 bases, J shed 7 bases, and the junction held 13 bases outside the gene matches. This CDR3 is 17 amino acids long. This specimen was PBMCs, taken before nivolumab (anti-PD-1) treatment. This clonotype originated in a person between 35 and 79 years old with oral cavity squamous cell carcinoma. The chain has TRBV11-3 and TRBJ2-1; TRBD2 aligns across 11 bases. CDR3 protein: CASSHQTGTSGFNEQFF. The DNA for the CDR3 is TGTGCCAGCAGCCACCAAACCGGGACTAGCGGTTTTAATGAGCAGTTCTTC.